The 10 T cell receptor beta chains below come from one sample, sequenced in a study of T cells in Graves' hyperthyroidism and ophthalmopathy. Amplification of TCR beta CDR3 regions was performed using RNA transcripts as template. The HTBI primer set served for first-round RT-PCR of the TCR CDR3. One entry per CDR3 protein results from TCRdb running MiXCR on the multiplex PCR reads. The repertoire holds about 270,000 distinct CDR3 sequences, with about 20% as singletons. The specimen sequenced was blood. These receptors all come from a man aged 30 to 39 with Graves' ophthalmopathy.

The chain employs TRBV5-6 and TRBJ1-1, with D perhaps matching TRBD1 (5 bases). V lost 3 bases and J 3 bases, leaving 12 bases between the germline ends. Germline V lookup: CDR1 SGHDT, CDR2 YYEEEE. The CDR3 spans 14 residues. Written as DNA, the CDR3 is TGTGCCAGCAGCTACAGGAACCGCTACACTGAAGCTTTCTTT. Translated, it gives CASSYRNRYTEAFF.

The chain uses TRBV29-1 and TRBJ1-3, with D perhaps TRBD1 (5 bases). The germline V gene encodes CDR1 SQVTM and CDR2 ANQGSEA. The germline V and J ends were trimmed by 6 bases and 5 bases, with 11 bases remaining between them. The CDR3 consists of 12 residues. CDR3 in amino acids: CSVERGRNTIYF. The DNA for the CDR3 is TGCAGCGTCGAGAGGGGCAGAAACACCATATATTTT.

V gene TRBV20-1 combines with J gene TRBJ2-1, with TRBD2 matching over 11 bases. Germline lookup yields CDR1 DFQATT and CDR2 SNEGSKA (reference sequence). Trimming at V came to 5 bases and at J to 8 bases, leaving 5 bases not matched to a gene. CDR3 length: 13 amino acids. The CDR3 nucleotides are TGCAGTGCTTTACCGGGACTAGCGGATGAGCAGTTCTTC. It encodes CSALPGLADEQFF.

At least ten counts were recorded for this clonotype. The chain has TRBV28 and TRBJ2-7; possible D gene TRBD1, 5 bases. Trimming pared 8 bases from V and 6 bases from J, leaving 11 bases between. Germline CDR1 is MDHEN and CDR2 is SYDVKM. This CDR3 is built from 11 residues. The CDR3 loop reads CASGPQGEQYF. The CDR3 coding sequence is TGTGCCAGCGGTCCCCAGGGCGAGCAGTACTTC.

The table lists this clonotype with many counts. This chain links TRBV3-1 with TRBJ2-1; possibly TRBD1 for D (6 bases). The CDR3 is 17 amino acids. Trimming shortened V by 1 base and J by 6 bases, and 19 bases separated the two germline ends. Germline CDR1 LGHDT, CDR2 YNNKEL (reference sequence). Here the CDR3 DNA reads TGTGCCAGCAGCCAAGTTCGCCAGGGGTTAGGAGGCAATGAGCAGTTCTTC. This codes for CASSQVRQGLGGNEQFF.

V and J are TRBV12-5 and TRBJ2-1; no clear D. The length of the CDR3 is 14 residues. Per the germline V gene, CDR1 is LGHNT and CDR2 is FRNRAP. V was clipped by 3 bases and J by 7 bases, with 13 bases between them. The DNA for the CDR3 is TGTGCTAGTGGTTTCGGTAACGGGTGGAATGAGCAGTTCTTC. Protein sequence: CASGFGNGWNEQFF. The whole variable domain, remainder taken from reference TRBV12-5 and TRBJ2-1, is DARVTQTPRHKVTEMGQEVTMRCQPILGHNTVFWYRQTMMQGLELLAYFRNRAPLDDSGMPKDRFSAEMPDATLATLKIQPSEPRDSAVYFCASGFGNGWNEQFFGPGTRLTVL.

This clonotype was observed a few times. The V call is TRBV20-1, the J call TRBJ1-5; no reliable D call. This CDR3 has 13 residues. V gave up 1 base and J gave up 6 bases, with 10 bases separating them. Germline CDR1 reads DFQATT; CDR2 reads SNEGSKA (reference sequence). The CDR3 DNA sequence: TGCAGTGCTAGAGGCCGAGCGCTTCAGCCCCAGCATTTT. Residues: CSARGRALQPQHF.

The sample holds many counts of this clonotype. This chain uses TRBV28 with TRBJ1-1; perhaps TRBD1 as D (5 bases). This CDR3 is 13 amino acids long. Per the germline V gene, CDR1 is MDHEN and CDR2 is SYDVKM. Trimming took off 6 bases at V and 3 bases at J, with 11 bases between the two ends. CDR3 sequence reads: CASRRQIYTEAFF. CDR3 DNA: TGTGCCAGCAGACGACAGATTTACACTGAAGCTTTCTTT.

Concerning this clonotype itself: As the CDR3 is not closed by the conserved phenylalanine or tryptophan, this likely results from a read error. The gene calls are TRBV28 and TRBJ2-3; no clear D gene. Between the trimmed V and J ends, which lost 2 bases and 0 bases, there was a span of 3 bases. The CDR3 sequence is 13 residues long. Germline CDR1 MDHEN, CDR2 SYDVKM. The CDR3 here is CASSLLSTDTQYL. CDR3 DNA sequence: TGTGCCAGCAGTTTACTGAGCACAGATACGCAGTATCTT.

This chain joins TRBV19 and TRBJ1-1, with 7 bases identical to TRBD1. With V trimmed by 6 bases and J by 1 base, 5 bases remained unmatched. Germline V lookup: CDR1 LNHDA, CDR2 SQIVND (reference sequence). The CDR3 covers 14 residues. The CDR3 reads CASRPGTANTEAFF. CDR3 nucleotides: TGTGCCAGTAGGCCCGGGACAGCGAACACTGAAGCTTTCTTT.